Listed below are T cell receptor beta chains from one sample, sequenced in a study of tissue T cells after allogeneic stem cell transplantation. Sequenced by immunoSEQ multiplex PCR; TCRdb stores in-frame clones only, minus some. This table has 9,500 to 15,000 clones, less than 85% appearing once. The sequences come from tissue from the right colon, collected at autopsy. The receptors shown here come from a woman aged 18-55 years with breast cancer. Each CDR3 is given without its conserved first and last residue. Fields, in order: CDR3 protein, D gene, V gene, J gene. The D gene is left open where the match is weak.

CDR3 protein: ASSQERGPGELF
D gene: .
V gene: TRBV4-3
J gene: TRBJ2-2

CDR3 protein: ASSKMRETQY
D gene: .
V gene: TRBV21-1
J gene: TRBJ2-5

CDR3 protein: ASSQDTENSPLH
D gene: .
V gene: TRBV3-1/TRBV3-2
J gene: TRBJ1-6

CDR3 protein: ASSLSRGPSSPGANVLT
D gene: .
V gene: TRBV6-6
J gene: TRBJ2-6

CDR3 protein: ASSSTAPSSSYEQY
D gene: .
V gene: TRBV5-5
J gene: TRBJ2-7

CDR3 protein: ASSIGDSSIQY
D gene: .
V gene: TRBV19
J gene: TRBJ2-4

CDR3 protein: ASSAGQYFTDTQY
D gene: .
V gene: TRBV6-2/TRBV6-3
J gene: TRBJ2-3

CDR3 protein: ASSRNGLAGGIHPYEQY
D gene: TRBD2
V gene: TRBV5-4
J gene: TRBJ2-7

CDR3 protein: ASSPNTGTEHSPLH
D gene: .
V gene: TRBV9
J gene: TRBJ1-6

CDR3 protein: ASSQAPLYEQY
D gene: .
V gene: TRBV4-2
J gene: TRBJ2-7

CDR3 protein: ASSYTETDTQY
D gene: .
V gene: TRBV6-4
J gene: TRBJ2-3

CDR3 protein: ASSYPGLWQY
D gene: .
V gene: TRBV6-2/TRBV6-3
J gene: TRBJ2-7

CDR3 protein: ASSLTGQEETQY
D gene: TRBD1
V gene: TRBV7-3
J gene: TRBJ2-5

CDR3 protein: ASSGTYGTDTQY
D gene: .
V gene: TRBV7-8
J gene: TRBJ2-3

CDR3 protein: ASSSFGREKLF
D gene: .
V gene: TRBV12-3/TRBV12-4
J gene: TRBJ1-4

CDR3 protein: ASSVDPSGAFSYEQY
D gene: TRBD2
V gene: TRBV9
J gene: TRBJ2-7

CDR3 protein: ASSSRGAGDTEAF
D gene: .
V gene: TRBV2
J gene: TRBJ1-1

CDR3 protein: ATSRDRGEQY
D gene: TRBD1
V gene: TRBV15
J gene: TRBJ2-7